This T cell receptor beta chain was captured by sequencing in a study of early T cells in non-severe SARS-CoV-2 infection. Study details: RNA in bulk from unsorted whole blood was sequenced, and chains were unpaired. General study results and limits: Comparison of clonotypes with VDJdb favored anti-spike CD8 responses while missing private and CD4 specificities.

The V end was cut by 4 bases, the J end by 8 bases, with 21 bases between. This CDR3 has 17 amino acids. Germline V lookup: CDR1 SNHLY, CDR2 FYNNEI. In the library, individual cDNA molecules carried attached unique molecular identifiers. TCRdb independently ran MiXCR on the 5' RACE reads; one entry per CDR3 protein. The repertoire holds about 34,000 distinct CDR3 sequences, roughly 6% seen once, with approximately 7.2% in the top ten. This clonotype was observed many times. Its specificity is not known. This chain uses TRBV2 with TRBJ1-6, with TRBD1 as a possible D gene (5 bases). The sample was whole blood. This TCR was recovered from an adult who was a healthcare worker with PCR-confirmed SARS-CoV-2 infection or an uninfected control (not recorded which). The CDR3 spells CASSVGSGTVIHSPLHF. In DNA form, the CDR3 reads TGTGCCAGCAGTGTGGGGAGCGGGACGGTCATCCATTCACCCCTCCACTTT.